One and the same sample provided the 10 T cell receptor beta chains below, sequenced in a study of cytomegalovirus exposure and HLA in healthy donors. The PCR contained 60 Vbeta and 13 Jbeta primers. Only in-frame clones appear in the TCRdb table, and some are missing; sequencing was by immunoSEQ multiplex PCR. The table records 50,000 to 70,000 clones, 65% to 85% of them present only once. Sequences were obtained from PBMCs. The receptors originated from a female donor in good health and CMV-seronegative.

This chain links TRBV29-1 with TRBJ2-7, with D possibly matching TRBD2 (5 bases). This CDR3 comprises 12 residues. Germline V CDR1 and CDR2: SQVTM, ANQGSEA. Deletions cut 7 bases from V and 7 bases from J, with 17 bases between. The CDR3 reads CSAELDPGEQYF. The CDR3 nucleotides read TGCAGCGCAGAACTAGATCCGGGGGAGCAGTACTTC.

The rearrangement links TRBV19 to TRBJ2-4; D may be TRBD1 (6 bases). The V gene lost 3 bases and the J gene lost 8 bases, with 17 bases spanning the gap. The V gene's germline CDR1 is LNHDA and CDR2 SQIVND (reference sequence). This CDR3 region has 15 residues. The CDR3 region has the DNA TGTGCCAGTAGTATTTCACAGGGAAGCGATGACATTCAGTACTTC. This codes for CASSISQGSDDIQYF.

This rearrangement joins TRBV28 to TRBJ1-3; possibly TRBD1 for D (5 bases). Trimming took off 3 bases at V and 1 base at J, with 10 bases between the two ends. This CDR3 is 15 amino acids long. Germline CDR1 is MDHEN and CDR2 is SYDVKM. In DNA, the CDR3 is TGTGCCAGCAGTTTGCCCCGGGGGTCTGGAAACACCATATATTTT. This sequence encodes CASSLPRGSGNTIYF.

This clone was counted between two and nine times. The chain is built from TRBV6-1 and TRBJ1-1; D not certain. The CDR3 is 14 amino acids. CDR1 MNHNS and CDR2 SASEGT come from the germline V gene. V dropped 3 bases and J dropped 0 bases, with 8 bases sitting between them. CDR3 bases: TGTGCCAGCAGTGACGGTCAAATGAACACTGAAGCTTTCTTT. This translates into CASSDGQMNTEAFF.

The CDR3 DNA sequence: TGTGCCAGCAGCGTCGTAGACAGGGGGGATGAGCAGTTCTTC. It codes for CASSVVDRGDEQFF. The chain recombines TRBV9 with TRBJ2-1, with 9 bases lining up with TRBD1. CDR3 length: 14 amino acids. The germline CDR1 and CDR2 sequences are SGDLS and YYNGEE. Trimming at V came to 2 bases and at J to 8 bases, leaving 5 bases not matched to a gene.

This chain joins TRBV7-9 and TRBJ2-5; TRBD2 might be the D (6 bases). This CDR3 comprises 15 residues. Trimming removed 5 bases at V and 9 bases at J, with 22 bases between. The germline V gene has CDR1 SEHNR and CDR2 FQNEAQ (reference sequence). Here the CDR3 DNA reads TGTGCCAGCAGCCCGGAGGAGGGTTTACGATCGGCCCAGTACTTC. This encodes CASSPEEGLRSAQYF.

The chain is built from TRBV7-8 and TRBJ1-4; 9 nucleotides line up with TRBD1. V was pared by 3 bases and J by 8 bases, with 10 bases of the junction left unmatched. Looked up from germline, CDR1 is SGHVS and CDR2 is FQNEAQ. The CDR3 consists of 16 residues. CDR3 nucleotide sequence: TGTGCCAGCAGCTTGGCTACCGGGACAGGGCGCGAAAAACTGTTTTTT. Protein sequence: CASSLATGTGREKLFF.

The table lists this clone with a count of one. The CDR3 is CASSAHPGTGSSYEQYF. Here the CDR3 DNA reads TGTGCCAGCAGCGCCCATCCCGGGACAGGTTCCTCCTACGAGCAGTACTTC. The V call is TRBV11-1, the J call TRBJ2-7; 8 bases map to TRBD1. The CDR3 is made up of 17 amino acids. Per the germline V gene, CDR1 is SGHAT and CDR2 is FQDESV (reference sequence). J lost 0 bases, V lost 5 bases, and 12 bases had no gene match.

The V and J genes are TRBV6-6 and TRBJ1-3; a possible D gene is TRBD1 (6 bases). Germline lookup yields CDR1 MNHNY and CDR2 SVGAGI (reference sequence). V dropped 11 bases and J dropped 1 base, with 15 bases sitting between them. The CDR3 is 14 amino acids. CDR3 DNA sequence: TGTGCCGGCCGGGAGGGGGGGTCTGGAAACACCATATATTTT. Translation: CAGREGGSGNTIYF.

The J gene is TRBJ1-6, the V gene TRBV27; D gene unclear. The V and J ends lost 10 bases and 0 bases respectively, with 10 bases between them. The CDR3 loop spans 14 amino acids. Germline assignment: CDR1 MNHEY and CDR2 SMNVEV (reference sequence). CDR3 coding DNA: TGTGCCACTCGATCGGGCTCCTATAATTCACCCCTCCACTTT. It yields the protein CATRSGSYNSPLHF.